This T cell receptor (beta chain) was observed in a study of beta chain features in type 1 diabetes. Trimming pared 0 bases from V and 6 bases from J, leaving 4 bases between. CDR1 is SGHRS, CDR2 YFSETQ, per germline. The CDR3 sequence is 12 residues long. Worth noting for this clone: Antigen unknown.

Of the isolated RNA, all was reverse transcribed, and so the sequenced material was expressed TCRB transcripts. This table comes from immunoSEQ multiplex PCR, and its TCRdb copy is limited to in-frame clones, with some not included. The data show over 300,000 clones, with roughly 9% seen just once and roughly 1% held by the top ten. Study-wide points: Moderate but significant shortening of TCRB CDR3s was recorded in all four CD4+ subsets from Type 1 diabetes patients.

It was one heparinised blood draw, averaging around 120 mL, that each donor gave. This sequence originates from a man aged 30 to 45 with type 1 diabetes. The chain carries TRBV5-1 and TRBJ2-1, with D uncertain. The sequenced material came from central memory CD4+ T cells from blood. In DNA form, the CDR3 reads TGCGCCAGCAGCTTGGGTGCCAATGAGCAGTTCTTC. Translated: CASSLGANEQFF. Drawing the rest from reference TRBV5-1 and TRBJ2-1, the complete variable domain is KAGVTQTPRYLIKTRGQQVTLSCSPISGHRSVSWYQQTPGQGLQFLFEYFSETQRNKGNFPGRFSGRQFSNSRSEMNVSTLELGDSALYLCASSLGANEQFFGPGTRLTVL.